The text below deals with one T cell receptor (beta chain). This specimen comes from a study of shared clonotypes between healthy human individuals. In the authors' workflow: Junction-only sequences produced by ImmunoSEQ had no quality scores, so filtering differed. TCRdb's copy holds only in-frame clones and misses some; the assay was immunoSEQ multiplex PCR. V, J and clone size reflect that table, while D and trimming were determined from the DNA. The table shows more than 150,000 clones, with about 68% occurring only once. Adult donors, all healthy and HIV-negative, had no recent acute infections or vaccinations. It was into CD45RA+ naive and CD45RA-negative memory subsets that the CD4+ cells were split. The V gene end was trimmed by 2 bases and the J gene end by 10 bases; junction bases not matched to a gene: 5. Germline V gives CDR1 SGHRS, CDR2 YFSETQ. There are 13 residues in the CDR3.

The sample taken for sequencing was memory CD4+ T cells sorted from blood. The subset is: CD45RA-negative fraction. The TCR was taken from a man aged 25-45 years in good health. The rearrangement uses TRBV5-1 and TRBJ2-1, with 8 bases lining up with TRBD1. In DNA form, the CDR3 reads TGCGCCAGCAGCTTCGGACAGGGCAGGGAGCAGTTCTTC. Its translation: CASSFGQGREQFF.